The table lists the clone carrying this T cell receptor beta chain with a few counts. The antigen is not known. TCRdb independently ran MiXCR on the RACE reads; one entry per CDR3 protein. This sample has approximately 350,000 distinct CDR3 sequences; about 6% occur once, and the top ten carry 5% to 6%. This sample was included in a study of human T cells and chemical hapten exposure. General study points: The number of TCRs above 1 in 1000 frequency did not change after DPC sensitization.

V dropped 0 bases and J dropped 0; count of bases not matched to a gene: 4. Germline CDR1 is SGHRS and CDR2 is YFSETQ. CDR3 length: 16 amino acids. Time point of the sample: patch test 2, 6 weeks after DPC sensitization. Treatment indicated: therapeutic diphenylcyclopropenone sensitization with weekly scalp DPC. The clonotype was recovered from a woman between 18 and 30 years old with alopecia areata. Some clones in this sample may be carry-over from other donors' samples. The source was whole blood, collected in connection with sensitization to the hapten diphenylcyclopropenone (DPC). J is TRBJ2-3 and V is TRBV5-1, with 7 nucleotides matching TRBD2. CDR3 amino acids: CASSLGAGTSTDTQYF. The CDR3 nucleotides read TGCGCCAGCAGCTTGGGAGCGGGGACTAGCACAGATACGCAGTATTTT.